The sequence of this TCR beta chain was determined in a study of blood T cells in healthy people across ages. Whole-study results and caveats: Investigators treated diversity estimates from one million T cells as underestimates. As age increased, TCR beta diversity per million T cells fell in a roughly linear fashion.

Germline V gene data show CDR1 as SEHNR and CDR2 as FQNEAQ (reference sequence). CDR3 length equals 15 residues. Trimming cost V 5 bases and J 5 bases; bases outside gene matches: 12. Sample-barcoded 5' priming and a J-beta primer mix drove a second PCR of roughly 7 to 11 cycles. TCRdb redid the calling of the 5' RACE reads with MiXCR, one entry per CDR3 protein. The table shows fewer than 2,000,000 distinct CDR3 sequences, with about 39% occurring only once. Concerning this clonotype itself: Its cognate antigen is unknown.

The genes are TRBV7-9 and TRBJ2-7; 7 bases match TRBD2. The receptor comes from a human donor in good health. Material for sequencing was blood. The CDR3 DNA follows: TGTGCCAGCAGCGCGGGGAGGGTAGCTTCCCACGAGCAGTACTTC. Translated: CASSAGRVASHEQYF.